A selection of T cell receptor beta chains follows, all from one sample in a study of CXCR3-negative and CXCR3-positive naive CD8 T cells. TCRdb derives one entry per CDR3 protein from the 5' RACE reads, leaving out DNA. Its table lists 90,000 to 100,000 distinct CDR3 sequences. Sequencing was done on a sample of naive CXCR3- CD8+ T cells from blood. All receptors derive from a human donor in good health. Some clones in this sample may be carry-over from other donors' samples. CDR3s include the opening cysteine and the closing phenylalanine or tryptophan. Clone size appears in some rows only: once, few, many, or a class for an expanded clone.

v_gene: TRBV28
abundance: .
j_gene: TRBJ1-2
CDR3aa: CASSFNKPTEGAIFYGYTF

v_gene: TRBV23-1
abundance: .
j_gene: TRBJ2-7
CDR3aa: CASIYSCEQYF

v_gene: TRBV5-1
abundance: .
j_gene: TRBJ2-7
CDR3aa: CASSLLESSYEQYF

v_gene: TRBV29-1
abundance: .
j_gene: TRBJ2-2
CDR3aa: CSAAITTTGELFF

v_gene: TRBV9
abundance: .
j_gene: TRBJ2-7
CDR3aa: CASSVGSGLHEQYF

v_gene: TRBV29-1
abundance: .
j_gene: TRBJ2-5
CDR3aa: CSVEGGGAETQYF

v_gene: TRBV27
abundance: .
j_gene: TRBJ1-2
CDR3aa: CASSAPGDQGYTF

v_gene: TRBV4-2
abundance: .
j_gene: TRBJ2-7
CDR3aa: CASSHGTYEQYF

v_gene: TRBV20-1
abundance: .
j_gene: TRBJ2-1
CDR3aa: CSVGGGAYNEQFF

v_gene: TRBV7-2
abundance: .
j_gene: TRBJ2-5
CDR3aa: CASSFGASAEETQYF

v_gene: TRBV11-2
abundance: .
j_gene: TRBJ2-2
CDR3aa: CASSPRTGRTGELFF

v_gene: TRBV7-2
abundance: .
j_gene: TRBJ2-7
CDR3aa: CASSLDPGHRTYEQYF

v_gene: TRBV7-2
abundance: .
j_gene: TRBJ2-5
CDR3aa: CASSLVSGVGETQYF

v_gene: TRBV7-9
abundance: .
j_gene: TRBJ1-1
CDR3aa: CASSFSGEAFF

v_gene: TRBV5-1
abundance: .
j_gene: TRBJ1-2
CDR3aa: CASSLDPTYGYTF

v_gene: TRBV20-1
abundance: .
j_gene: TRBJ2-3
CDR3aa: CSARWSGERTDTQYF

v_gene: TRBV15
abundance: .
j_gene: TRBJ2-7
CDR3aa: CATSRERGPGYEQYF

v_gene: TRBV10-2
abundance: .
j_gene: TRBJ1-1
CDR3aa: CASSVWGTEAFF

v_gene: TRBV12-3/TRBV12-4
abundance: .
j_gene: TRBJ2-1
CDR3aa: CASSGAGDSYNEQFF

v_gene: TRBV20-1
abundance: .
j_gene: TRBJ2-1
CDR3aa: CSARDPDRRHNEQFF

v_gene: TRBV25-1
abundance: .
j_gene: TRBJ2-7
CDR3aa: CASSPAGAYEQYF

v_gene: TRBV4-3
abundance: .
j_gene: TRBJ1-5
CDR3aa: CASSQGEGQPQHF

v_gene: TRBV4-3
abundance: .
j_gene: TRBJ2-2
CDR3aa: CASSQDRETSGVGTGELFF

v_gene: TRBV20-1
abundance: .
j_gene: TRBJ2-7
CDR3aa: CSARWGNSYEQYF

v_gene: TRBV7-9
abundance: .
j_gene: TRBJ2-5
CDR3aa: CASRGQETQYF

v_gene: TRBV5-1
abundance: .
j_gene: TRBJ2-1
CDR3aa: CASSLALAGATSNEQFF

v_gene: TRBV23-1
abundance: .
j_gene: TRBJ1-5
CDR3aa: CASSQWRKLTLGNQPQHF

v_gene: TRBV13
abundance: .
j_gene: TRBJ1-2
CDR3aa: CASNDVPGTNYGYTF

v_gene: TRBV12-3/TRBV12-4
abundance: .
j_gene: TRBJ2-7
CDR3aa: CASSPALSYEQYF

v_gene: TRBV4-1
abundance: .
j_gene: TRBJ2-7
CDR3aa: CASSQGGGAYEQYF

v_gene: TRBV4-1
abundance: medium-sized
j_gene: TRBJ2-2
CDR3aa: CASSQGSGWNTGELFF

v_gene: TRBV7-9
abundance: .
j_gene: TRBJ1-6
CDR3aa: CASSFNRDSLVSPLHF

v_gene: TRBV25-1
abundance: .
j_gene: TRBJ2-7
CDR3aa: CASARGAGEQYF

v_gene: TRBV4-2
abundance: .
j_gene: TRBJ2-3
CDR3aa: CASSPRLAGSTDTQYF

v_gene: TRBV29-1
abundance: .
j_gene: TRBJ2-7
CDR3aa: CSVPAETLREQYF